These T cell receptor beta chains were read from a single sample in a study of post-analysis software for immune sequencing data. TCRdb re-called the PCR reads through MiXCR, storing one row per CDR3 protein. The table includes a few hundred thousand distinct CDR3 sequences, roughly 40% detected once. Sequencing was performed on blood. The source of these receptors is a girl aged 2 to 9 with multiple sclerosis. The CDR3 runs from the conserved cysteine through the conserved F or W. Fields, in order: CDR3 length, J gene, clone size, D gene, V gene, CDR3 DNA, CDR3 protein. A D gene is named only where the DNA matches it firmly. Clone size appears in some rows only: once, few, many, or a class for an expanded clone.

>15|TRBJ2-3|-|-|TRBV11-2
TGTGCCAGCAGCTTAGACACTCTTAGCACAGATACGCAGTATTTT
CASSLDTLSTDTQYF
>15|TRBJ2-7|-|-|TRBV7-9
TGTGCCAGCAGCGAGACCGGACCCGTCTCCTACGAGCAGTACTTC
CASSETGPVSYEQYF
>13|TRBJ1-2|-|-|TRBV7-2
TGTGCCAGCAGCTGGGCAGAGGCCTATGGCTACACCTTC
CASSWAEAYGYTF
>14|TRBJ2-5|few|-|TRBV7-2
TGTGCCAGCAGCCAGTCCCAGGGGGGGAAGACCCAGTACTTC
CASSQSQGGKTQYF
>15|TRBJ1-1|-|-|TRBV24-1
TGTGCCACCAGTGATTCCGGGACCCTGAACACTGAAGCTTTCTTT
CATSDSGTLNTEAFF
>13|TRBJ1-2|-|-|TRBV28
TGTGCCAGCAGTTTACGGAGAGGTTCTGGCTACACCTTC
CASSLRRGSGYTF
>11|TRBJ1-6|few|-|TRBV21-1
TGTGCCAGCAGCAAAAGGGCACCCCTCCACTTT
CASSKRAPLHF
>13|TRBJ2-7|-|-|TRBV3-1
TGTGCCAGCAGCCCAGGGGTCCCCTACGAGCAGTACTTC
CASSPGVPYEQYF
>16|TRBJ2-3|-|-|TRBV5-1
TGCGCCAGCAGCTCGTTCTGGGGAGGAGGTTCAGATACGCAGTATTTT
CASSSFWGGGSDTQYF
>17|TRBJ2-5|few|TRBD1|TRBV5-1
TGCGCCAGCAGCTTGGCCGACAGGGGTGGTAAGGGAGAGACCCAGTACTTC
CASSLADRGGKGETQYF
>19|TRBJ2-1|few|-|TRBV4-3
TGCGCCGGCAGCTCTTCCACGGGGGGCAGGGGGTTTACCTACAATGAGCAGTTCTTC
CAGSSSTGGRGFTYNEQFF
>13|TRBJ2-3|few|TRBD2|TRBV7-7
TGTGCTAGCAGCTCTATAGCGGGAGATACGCAGTATTTT
CASSSIAGDTQYF
>11|TRBJ2-7|-|-|TRBV28
TGTGCCAGCACCGCGGCATACGAGCAGTACTTC
CASTAAYEQYF
>14|TRBJ2-7|few|TRBD1|TRBV7-3
TGTGCCAGCAGCTTGGGACAGGGGGCCTCCGAGCAGTACTTC
CASSLGQGASEQYF
>13|TRBJ1-1|-|-|TRBV6-6
TGTGCCAGCAGTTATTCTCCAAGCACTGAAGCTTTCTTT
CASSYSPSTEAFF
>14|TRBJ2-1|-|-|TRBV12-3/TRBV12-4
TGTGCCAGCAGTTTAATCAGGGTGGGGAATGAGCAGTTCTTC
CASSLIRVGNEQFF
>15|TRBJ2-1|few|TRBD2|TRBV10-3
TGTGCCATCAGTGAGTCGACTAGCGGGAGGAATGAGCAGTTCTTC
CAISESTSGRNEQFF
>13|TRBJ2-7|few|-|TRBV7-9
TGTGCCAGCAGGAGCCCCCTTTCCTACGAGCAGTACTTC
CASRSPLSYEQYF
>14|TRBJ2-5|-|-|TRBV7-2
TGTGCCAGCAGCTTAGTGGGACTCGCAGAGACCCAGTACTTC
CASSLVGLAETQYF
>13|TRBJ1-1|-|-|TRBV27
TGTGCCAGCAGTCCCACTGGGGGCTCCGAAGCTTTCTTT
CASSPTGGSEAFF
>17|TRBJ2-3|few|TRBD2|TRBV6-5
TGTGCCAGCAGTTACTTCTCGGGAATAGCGGGTGCAGATACGCAGTATTTT
CASSYFSGIAGADTQYF
>15|TRBJ2-7|few|-|TRBV13
TGTGCCAGCAGCTCCGTCTCCGGGGCGGTCTACGAGCAGTACTTC
CASSSVSGAVYEQYF
>15|TRBJ2-7|few|TRBD2|TRBV7-9
TGTGCCAGCAGCTTCCTCGCCGGGAGGACCTACGAGCAGTACTTC
CASSFLAGRTYEQYF
>18|TRBJ2-1|-|TRBD2|TRBV20-1
TGCAGTGCTAGAGATGGGACTAGCGGGAGAGGGGCTAATGGTGAGCAGTTCTTC
CSARDGTSGRGANGEQFF
>11|TRBJ2-1|-|-|TRBV3-1
TGTGCCAGCAGCCAAGACGCTGAGCAGTTCTTC
CASSQDAEQFF
>12|TRBJ2-7|-|-|TRBV28
TGTGCCAGCAAAAAGGGTATCTACGAGCAGTACTTC
CASKKGIYEQYF
>13|TRBJ1-5|-|-|TRBV2
TGTGCCAGCAGTGAACAAGACAATCAGCCCCAGCATTTT
CASSEQDNQPQHF
>15|TRBJ2-1|-|TRBD1|TRBV7-3
TGTGCCAGCAGCCTGCAGGGGGCCGGGTACAATGAGCAGTTCTTC
CASSLQGAGYNEQFF
>19|TRBJ2-3|-|-|TRBV20-1
TGCAGTGCTAGCGGTTGGGGCTGGCGACTGTTTTTAAGCACAGATACGCAGTATTTT
CSASGWGWRLFLSTDTQYF
>15|TRBJ2-7|few|-|TRBV7-3
TGTGCCAGCAGCTTCGCAGGGGGGGGCTTTTACGAGCAGTACTTC
CASSFAGGGFYEQYF
>14|TRBJ2-3|-|-|TRBV28
TGTGCCATCGGGGTCTCAAAAGGATTAGATACGCAGTATTTT
CAIGVSKGLDTQYF
>15|TRBJ1-2|few|-|TRBV12-3/TRBV12-4
TGTGCCAGCAGTTTATTTGCCCTTTCGAAGGATGGCTACACCTTC
CASSLFALSKDGYTF
>15|TRBJ2-1|-|-|TRBV4-1
TGCGCCAGCAGCCAAGAAGCGGTCCCCTGGTTCAGTCAGTTCTTC
CASSQEAVPWFSQFF
>15|TRBJ1-1|-|-|TRBV28
TGTGCCAGCAGTGAAGTTGGACTGCCGGGGACTGAAGCTTTCTTT
CASSEVGLPGTEAFF
>14|TRBJ2-1|-|-|TRBV20-1
TGCAGTGCTAGACGGGGGGCCTCCTACAATGGGCAGTTCTTC
CSARRGASYNGQFF